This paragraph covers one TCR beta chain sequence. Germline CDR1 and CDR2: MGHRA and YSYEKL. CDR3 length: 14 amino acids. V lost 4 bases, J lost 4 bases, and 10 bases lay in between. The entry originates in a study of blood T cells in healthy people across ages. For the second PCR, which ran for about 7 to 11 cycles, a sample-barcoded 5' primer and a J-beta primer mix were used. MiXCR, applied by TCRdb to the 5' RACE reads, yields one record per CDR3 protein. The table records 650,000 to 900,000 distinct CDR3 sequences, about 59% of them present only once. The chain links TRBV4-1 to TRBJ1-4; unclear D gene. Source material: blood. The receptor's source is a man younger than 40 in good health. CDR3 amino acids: CASSPSERNEKLFF. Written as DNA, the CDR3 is TGCGCCAGCAGCCCTTCGGAGCGTAATGAAAAACTGTTTTTT.